A selection of T cell receptor beta chains follows, all from one sample in a study of cytomegalovirus exposure and HLA in healthy donors. The method was immunoSEQ multiplex PCR; TCRdb's version includes in-frame clones alone and lacks a portion of them. The table shows some 120,000 clones, with about 76% occurring only once. Sequenced input: PBMCs. The receptors originated from a woman in her thirties or forties in good health and CMV-seropositive. The CDR3 runs from the conserved cysteine through the conserved F or W. A D gene is named only where the DNA matches it firmly. Rows may omit the clone size; those that give it use once, few, many or a size class.

J gene | clone size | V gene | D gene | CDR3 DNA | CDR3 protein
TRBJ1-1 | - | TRBV5-4 | - | TGTGCCAGCAGCTTGGCGGGGCCGGGACAAACAGCTTTCTTT | CASSLAGPGQTAFF
TRBJ2-7 | few | TRBV7-6 | TRBD1 | TGTGCCAGCAGCCTACCGGGACAGACCTACGAGCAGTACTTC | CASSLPGQTYEQYF
TRBJ2-5 | - | TRBV12-5 | - | TGTGCTAGTGGGCCACAGGACCCTGCGACCCAGTACTTC | CASGPQDPATQYF
TRBJ1-1 | - | TRBV29-1 | - | TGCAGCGTTGAGTACTGGTTGAACACTGAAGCTTTCTTT | CSVEYWLNTEAFF
TRBJ1-2 | - | TRBV5-1 | TRBD1 | TGCGCCAGCAGCTTCGACAGGGTTGATGGCTACACCTTC | CASSFDRVDGYTF
TRBJ1-5 | - | TRBV6-1 | - | TGTGCCAGCAGTTCCCGTACAGGCAATCAGCCCCAGCATTTT | CASSSRTGNQPQHF
TRBJ1-2 | - | TRBV6-5 | - | TGTGCCAGCAGTTACCGAACACGGGGAAATGGCTACACCTTC | CASSYRTRGNGYTF
TRBJ1-2 | - | TRBV5-1 | TRBD1 | TGCGCCAGCAGTTTCACAGGGGTGGACTATGGCTACACCTTC | CASSFTGVDYGYTF
TRBJ2-2 | - | TRBV11-3 | - | TGTGCCAGCAGCTTAGTTATACAGAACACCGGGGAGCTGTTTTTT | CASSLVIQNTGELFF
TRBJ1-6 | - | TRBV5-1 | - | TGCGCCAGCAGCTCAAACTATAATTCACCCCTCCACTTT | CASSSNYNSPLHF
TRBJ1-1 | - | TRBV19 | - | TGTGCCAGTAGTATAGGGGGGAGGAGAACTGAAGCTTTCTTT | CASSIGGRRTEAFF
TRBJ1-5 | once | TRBV2 | TRBD1 | TGTGCCAGTGTCCGGGACAGGGGGCTAAATCAGCCCCAGCATTTT | CASVRDRGLNQPQHF
TRBJ1-2 | - | TRBV29-1 | TRBD1 | TGCAGCGTTGTGGGCCAGGGGGACAATGGCTACGCCTTC | CSVVGQGDNGYAF
TRBJ1-5 | - | TRBV4-1 | TRBD1 | TGCGCCAGCAGCAACTCCGGGACAGGGGCAAATCAGCCCCAGCATTTT | CASSNSGTGANQPQHF
TRBJ2-5 | once | TRBV30 | - | TGTGCCTGGAGTGTGAAGATCCGAGGAGAGACCCAGTACTTC | CAWSVKIRGETQYF
TRBJ1-3 | - | TRBV5-1 | - | TGCGCCAGCAGCTTCGGGGTAGGATCTGGAAACACCATATATTTT | CASSFGVGSGNTIYF
TRBJ1-3 | - | TRBV12-5 | - | TGTGCTAGTGGTTTGGTAATGGACAGCCGAGTAATATATTTT | CASGLVMDSRVIYF
TRBJ1-2 | once | TRBV28 | TRBD1 | TGTGCCAGCAGTACCCTAGGGGACAGGGGCTATGGCTACACCTTC | CASSTLGDRGYGYTF
TRBJ2-2 | - | TRBV2 | - | TGTGCCAGCAACTCTAGGCAGGACATCGGGGAGCTGTTTTTT | CASNSRQDIGELFF
TRBJ1-2 | - | TRBV29-1 | - | TGCAGCGTTGGCCCGGGACTGAGGCGAGGCTACACCTTC | CSVGPGLRRGYTF
TRBJ1-3 | few | TRBV12-5 | - | TGTGCTAGTGGTTTGGTATCCTCCGGGAGCGGAAACACCATATATTTT | CASGLVSSGSGNTIYF
TRBJ1-5 | - | TRBV2 | TRBD1 | TGTGCCAGCAGAGGGACAGGGGGGATTCAGCCCCAGCATTTT | CASRGTGGIQPQHF
TRBJ1-2 | few | TRBV7-9 | TRBD1 | TGTGCCAGCAGCTGGGCAGGGGGCATCGGCTACACCTTC | CASSWAGGIGYTF
TRBJ1-1 | - | TRBV10-3 | - | TGTGCCATCAGTGCTCGGGGATTGGGTGAAGCTTTCTTT | CAISARGLGEAFF
TRBJ1-2 | - | TRBV11-1 | - | TGTGCCAGCAGTCGCTCCCTATATGGCTACACCTTC | CASSRSLYGYTF
TRBJ1-3 | - | TRBV19 | - | TGTGCCAGTAACCGCCGACAAAATGGAAACACCATATATTTT | CASNRRQNGNTIYF
TRBJ1-2 | - | TRBV30 | - | TGTGCCTGGATGCGACCGGACAATGGCTACACCTTC | CAWMRPDNGYTF
TRBJ2-3 | few | TRBV10-2 | - | TGCGCCAGCAAGAGAGCAGATACGCAGTATTTT | CASKRADTQYF